The 10 T cell receptor beta chains given below trace back to one sample, sequenced in a study of CD8 T cells in ankylosing spondylitis. TCRdb passed the 5' RACE reads through MiXCR, listing each CDR3 protein once. The table lists roughly 100,000 distinct CDR3 sequences, about 8% of them singletons, with roughly 9.9% in the top ten. The specimen was blood, either unsorted or a sorted T cell fraction (not recorded which). Receptors were obtained from a male donor with ankylosing spondylitis or in good health (not recorded which).

In its sample, this clonotype was seen many times. The genes are TRBV7-2 and TRBJ2-1, with unresolved D. Trimming removed 3 bases at V and 4 bases at J, with 13 bases between. CDR1 and CDR2 (germline): SGHTA, FQGNSA. The CDR3 has 15 residues. The CDR3 DNA is TGTGCCAGCAGCTTGAGTGCCCGGATGTACAATGAGCAGTTCTTC. Translation: CASSLSARMYNEQFF. Combining the CDR3 with reference TRBV7-2 and TRBJ2-1 gives the whole variable domain GAGVSQSPSNKVTEKGKDVELRCDPISGHTALYWYRQSLGQGLEFLIYFQGNSAPDKSGLPSDRFSAERTGGSVSTLTIQRTQQEDSAVYLCASSLSARMYNEQFFGPGTRLTVL.

This clonotype was detected ten times or more. V gene TRBV3-1 combines with J gene TRBJ1-3; D gene ambiguous. CDR3 length: 13 amino acids. Germline V gene sequence: CDR1 LGHDT, CDR2 YNNKEL (reference sequence). V was trimmed by 6 bases and J by 4 bases, leaving 10 bases between them. The CDR3 reads CASRLTAGNTIYF. CDR3 bases: TGTGCCAGCAGACTTACGGCAGGAAACACCATATATTTT. The full variable domain, rest sourced from reference TRBV3-1 and TRBJ1-3, is DTAVSQTPKYLVTQMGNDKSIKCEQNLGHDTMYWYKQDSKKFLKIMFSYNNKELIINETVPNRFSPKSPDKAHLNLHINSLELGDSAVYFCASRLTAGNTIYFGEGSWLTVV.

This clonotype was recorded at least ten times. J is TRBJ2-1 and V is TRBV6-5; TRBD2 matches 7 bases. V shed 1 base, J shed 6 bases, and the junction held 9 bases outside the gene matches. CDR1 is MNHEY, CDR2 SVGAGI, per germline. There are 16 residues in the CDR3. The CDR3 protein is CASSYLNSGLPNEQFF. The CDR3 region has the DNA TGTGCCAGCAGTTACTTAAATTCGGGACTACCCAATGAGCAGTTCTTC.

The rearrangement links TRBV9 to TRBJ1-1; D perhaps matches TRBD1 (6 bases). The CDR3 contains 15 residues. CDR1 and CDR2 (germline): SGDLS, YYNGEE. V was pared by 0 bases and J by 1 base, with 10 bases between. Here the CDR3 reads CASSVAGTRNTEAFF. DNA of the CDR3: TGTGCCAGCAGCGTAGCGGGGACAAGGAACACTGAAGCTTTCTTT.

This chain connects TRBV5-1 to TRBJ2-7; D could derive from TRBD1 or TRBD2 (5 bases each). Per germline, CDR1 SGHRS and CDR2 YFSETQ. The CDR3 is 16 residues long. V lost 1 base and J lost 3, with 17 bases in between. The CDR3 region is CASSLMGRAGYYEQYF. The CDR3 coding sequence is TGCGCCAGCAGCTTGATGGGGCGGGCTGGTTACTACGAGCAGTACTTC. The full variable domain, its missing parts supplied by reference TRBV5-1 and TRBJ2-7, is KAGVTQTPRYLIKTRGQQVTLSCSPISGHRSVSWYQQTPGQGLQFLFEYFSETQRNKGNFPGRFSGRQFSNSRSEMNVSTLELGDSALYLCASSLMGRAGYYEQYFGPGTRLTVT.

This clonotype was observed a single time. A clone one base away is much larger, so this may be a read error. The chain couples TRBV5-6 to TRBJ1-1; tentatively, D is TRBD1 (5 bases). Germline CDR1 and CDR2: SGHDT and YYEEEE. The ends were cut back, 6 bases at V and 4 bases at J, with 13 bases in the middle. CDR3 length: 13 residues. CDR3 residues: CASNPQVGTEAFF. The CDR3 DNA follows: TGTGCCAGCAACCCACAGGTCGGCACTGAAGCTTTCTTT.

As for this clonotype: A much larger clone sits a single nucleotide away, making a read error possible. The J gene is TRBJ2-7, the V gene TRBV20-1; 7 nucleotides match TRBD1. J gave up 3 bases and V 8 bases, and 13 bases lay outside the gene matches. The length of the CDR3 is 14 residues. Germline values: CDR1 DFQATT, CDR2 SNEGSKA (reference sequence). CDR3 DNA sequence: TGCAGTACTACCCTGGACAGGTCTCACTACGAGCAGTACTTC. Its translation is CSTTLDRSHYEQYF.

Ten or more counts support this clonotype. V is TRBV12-3 or TRBV12-4 and J is TRBJ1-2; D not resolved. V was cut by 0 bases and J by 3 bases, with 5 bases left in between. This CDR3 region has 13 residues. DNA of the CDR3: TGTGCCAGCAGTTTAGCAGTTCACTATGGCTACACCTTC. This encodes CASSLAVHYGYTF.

CDR3 loop: CASSASLVERDYGYTF. Here the CDR3 DNA reads TGTGCCAGCAGCGCTTCGCTGGTCGAGCGCGACTATGGCTACACCTTC. This chain uses TRBV7-2 with TRBJ1-2; D is unclear. V was clipped by 5 bases and J by 3 bases, with 19 bases between them. The CDR3 totals 16 residues. Germline assignment: CDR1 SGHTA and CDR2 FQGNSA.

This clonotype showed up many times. The chain combines TRBV10-2 with TRBJ2-5; D not resolved. The CDR3 extends over 15 amino acids. CDR1 WSHSY and CDR2 SAAADI come from the germline V gene. Trimming shortened V by 3 bases and J by 0 bases, and 11 bases separated the two germline ends. The CDR3 loop reads CASSDLARYQETQYF. CDR3 bases: TGCGCCAGCAGTGACTTGGCCCGGTACCAAGAGACCCAGTACTTC.